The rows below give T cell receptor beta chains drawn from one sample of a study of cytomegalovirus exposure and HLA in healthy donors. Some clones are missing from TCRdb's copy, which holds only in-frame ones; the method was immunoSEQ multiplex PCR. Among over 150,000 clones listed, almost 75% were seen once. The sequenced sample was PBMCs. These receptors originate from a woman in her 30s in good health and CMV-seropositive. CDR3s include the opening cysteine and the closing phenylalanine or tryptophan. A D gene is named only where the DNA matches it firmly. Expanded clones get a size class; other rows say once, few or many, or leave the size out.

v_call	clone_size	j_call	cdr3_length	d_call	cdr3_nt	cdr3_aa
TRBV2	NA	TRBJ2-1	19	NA	TGTGCCAGCAGGGGGGACAGTAAGATACTAGCGGTGCGACGGGAGGAGCAGTTCTTC	CASRGDSKILAVRREEQFF
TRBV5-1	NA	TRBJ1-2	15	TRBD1	TGCGCCAGCAGCTTGGCCGGGACAGATAACTATGGCTACACCTTC	CASSLAGTDNYGYTF
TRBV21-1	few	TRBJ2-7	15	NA	TGTGCCAGCACCCTAGAAGGTAGCGGGAGCTACGAGCAGTACTTC	CASTLEGSGSYEQYF
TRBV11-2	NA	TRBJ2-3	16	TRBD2	TGTGCCAGCAGCTTCCTAGCGGGAGGACGCACAGATACGCAGTATTTT	CASSFLAGGRTDTQYF
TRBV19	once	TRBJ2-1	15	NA	TGTGCCAGTAGTTACGACAGGAGCTCCTACAATGAGCAGTTCTTC	CASSYDRSSYNEQFF
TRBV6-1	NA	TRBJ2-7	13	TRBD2	TGTGCCAGCAGTGTGAGACTAGCTAACGAGCAGTACTTC	CASSVRLANEQYF
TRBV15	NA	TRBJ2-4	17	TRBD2	TGTGCCACCAGCAGAACCTCGGGGGGAATAGCCAAAAACATTCAGTACTTC	CATSRTSGGIAKNIQYF
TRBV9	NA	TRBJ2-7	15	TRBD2	TGTGCCAGCAGCCATGGGACTAGCGGACCTTACGAGCAGTACTTC	CASSHGTSGPYEQYF
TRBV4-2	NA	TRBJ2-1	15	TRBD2	TGTGCCAGCAGCCAGGGACTAGCGGGGGGGCGGGGGCAGTTCTTC	CASSQGLAGGRGQFF
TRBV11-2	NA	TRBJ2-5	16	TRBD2	TGTGCCAGCAGCTCCCTTCGAGGACTAGCGTGGGAGACCCAGTACTTC	CASSSLRGLAWETQYF
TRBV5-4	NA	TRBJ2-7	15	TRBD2	TGTGCCTGGAGGGTGTTTAGCGGGCCCTCCTACGAGCAGTACTTC	CAWRVFSGPSYEQYF
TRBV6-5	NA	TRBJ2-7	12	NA	TGTGCCACCCTACAGGGAACCCACGAGCAGTACTTC	CATLQGTHEQYF
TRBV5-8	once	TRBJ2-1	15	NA	TGTGCCAGCAGCGCACAGGGATTCTCCTACAATGAGCAGTTCTTC	CASSAQGFSYNEQFF
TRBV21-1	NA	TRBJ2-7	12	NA	TGTGCACTCGGAGGGGTCAGGGACGAGCAGTACTTC	CALGGVRDEQYF
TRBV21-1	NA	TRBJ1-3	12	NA	TGTGCCAGCAGCAGACAGGGAAACACCATATATTTT	CASSRQGNTIYF
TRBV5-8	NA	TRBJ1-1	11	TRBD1	TGTGCCAGCAGCCCAGGGACAGCGACTTTCTTT	CASSPGTATFF
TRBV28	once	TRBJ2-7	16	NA	TGTGCCAGCTTCATGAGGGGGGGACAACCTACCTACGAGCAGTACTTC	CASFMRGGQPTYEQYF
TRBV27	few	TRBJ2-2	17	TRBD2	TGTGCCAGCACCCCTCTGCGGACTAGCGGATCCACCGGGGAGCTGTTTTTT	CASTPLRTSGSTGELFF
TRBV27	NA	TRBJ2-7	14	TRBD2	TGTGCCAGCAGTCGAAGCGGGAGCCCCTACGAGCAGTACTTC	CASSRSGSPYEQYF
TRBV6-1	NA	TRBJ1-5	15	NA	TGTGCCAGCAGTGAACTAGGTAGCGTGGCCCAGCCCCAGCATTTT	CASSELGSVAQPQHF
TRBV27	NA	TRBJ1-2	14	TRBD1	TGTGCCAGCAGTTCTGGACAGGGCAGCTATGGCTACACCTTC	CASSSGQGSYGYTF
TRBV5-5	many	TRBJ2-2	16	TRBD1	TGTGCCAGCAGCTACACAGGGGGCGCGGGCACCGGGGAGCTGTTTTTT	CASSYTGGAGTGELFF
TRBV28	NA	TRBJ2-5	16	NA	TGTGCCAGCAGTTTAGGCCGAATGGCAAACCAAGAGACCCAGTACTTC	CASSLGRMANQETQYF
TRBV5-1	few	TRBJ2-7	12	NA	TGCGCCAGCAGCTATACAGGGAACGAGCAGTACTTC	CASSYTGNEQYF
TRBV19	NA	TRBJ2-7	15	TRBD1	TGTGCCAGTAGTTTAACCGGGACAGAAGGCTACGAGCAGTACTTC	CASSLTGTEGYEQYF
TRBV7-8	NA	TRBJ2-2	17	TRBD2	TGTGCCAGCAGCTCGGGAGTTGGCGGGAGAAGCACCGGGGAGCTGTTTTTT	CASSSGVGGRSTGELFF
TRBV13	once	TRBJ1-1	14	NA	TGTGCCAGCAGCCTGGGGGGGGCGCGAGCTGAAGCTTTCTTT	CASSLGGARAEAFF
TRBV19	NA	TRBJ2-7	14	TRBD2	TGTGCCAGTAGTATGGCGGGAGTGGGCTACGAGCAGTACTTC	CASSMAGVGYEQYF
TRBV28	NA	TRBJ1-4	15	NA	TGTGCCAGCAGTTTACAGGGGTTCACTAATGAAAAACTGTTTTTT	CASSLQGFTNEKLFF
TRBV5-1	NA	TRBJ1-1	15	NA	TGCGCCAGCAGCACCACTCCGGGGATTAACACTGAAGCTTTCTTT	CASSTTPGINTEAFF
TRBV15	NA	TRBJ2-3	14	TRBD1	TGTGCCACCAGCTTGCAAGGGGGCCCAGATACGCAGTATTTT	CATSLQGGPDTQYF
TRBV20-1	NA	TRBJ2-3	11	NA	TGCCGGGCGGGGCCAGGGGATACGCAGTATTTT	CRAGPGDTQYF
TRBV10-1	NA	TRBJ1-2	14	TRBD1	TGCGCCAGCAGTGAGTCAAGGGGGCTAGTCGGCTACACCTTC	CASSESRGLVGYTF
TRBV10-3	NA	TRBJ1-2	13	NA	TGTGCCATCAGTGAGCGGGGGATAGATGGCTACACCTTC	CAISERGIDGYTF
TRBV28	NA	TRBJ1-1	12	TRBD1	TGTGCCAGCAGTTTGGGGACAGTTGAAGCTTTCTTT	CASSLGTVEAFF
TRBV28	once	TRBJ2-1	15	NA	TGTGCCAGCAGTTTTAGTGGACTCTCAAACTATGAGCAGTTCTTC	CASSFSGLSNYEQFF
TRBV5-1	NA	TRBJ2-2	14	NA	TGCGCCAGCAGCGAGTACAGGGCCACCGGGGAGCTGTTTTTT	CASSEYRATGELFF
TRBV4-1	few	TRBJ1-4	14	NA	TGCGCCAGCAGCCTGGGACTGTTTAATGAAAAACTGTTTTTT	CASSLGLFNEKLFF
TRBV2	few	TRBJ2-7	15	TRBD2	TGTGCCAGCAGTGTCACTAGCGGGAGCTCCTACGAGCAGTACTTC	CASSVTSGSSYEQYF
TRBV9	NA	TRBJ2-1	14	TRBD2	TGTGCCAGCAGCGTGGAACTTGGACTAGATGAGCAGTTCTTC	CASSVELGLDEQFF
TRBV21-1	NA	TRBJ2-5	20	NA	TGTGCCAGCAAGGACAGGGGGCAAGGACTAGCGGGGCGGGGAACGGAGACCCAGTACTTC	CASKDRGQGLAGRGTETQYF
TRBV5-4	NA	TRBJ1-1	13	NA	TGTGCCAGCAGCTTGACAGGGAGCACTGAAGCTTTCTTT	CASSLTGSTEAFF
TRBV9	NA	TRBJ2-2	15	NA	TGTGCCAGCAGCGGGGGGGGCTTTGACACCGGGGAGCTGTTTTTT	CASSGGGFDTGELFF